This section outlines one T cell receptor (beta chain) sequence together with its context. The antigen remains undetermined. Other DNA sequences within the sample encode an identical CDR3. The sample belongs to a study of radiation and T cells in renal cell carcinoma. Study findings and constraints: From baseline, blood top tumor clonotypes peaked at 2 weeks post-radiation.

The CDR3 is made up of 13 amino acids. Trimming removed 3 bases from V and 4 bases from J, with 9 bases in between. Germline values: CDR1 SGHTA, CDR2 FQGNSA. Generated by immunoSEQ multiplex PCR, the TCRdb table keeps only in-frame clones and is missing some. The table has 120,000 to 150,000 clones, about nine tenths seen once. Time point defined: baseline pretreatment blood. Treatment: 15 Gy SBRT to primary tumor, nephrectomy 4 weeks later. Blood was sampled at baseline, 2 weeks and 4 weeks after SBRT. The chain joins TRBV7-2 to TRBJ2-5; tentatively, D is TRBD2 (7 bases). This receptor was identified in a woman in her sixties or seventies with renal cell carcinoma. This specimen consisted of blood, obtained from a patient whose treatment included radiotherapy and nephrectomy. DNA of the CDR3: TGTGCCAGCAGCTTCGGGGGGCGAGAGACCCAGTACTTC. Its protein product is CASSFGGRETQYF.